Listed here are 26 T cell receptor beta chains from one sample, sequenced in a study of cytomegalovirus exposure and HLA in healthy donors. PCR employed 60 Vbeta and 13 Jbeta primers. Method: immunoSEQ multiplex PCR; TCRdb's copy keeps in-frame clones and lacks some. This sample carries 79,000 or so clones, roughly 79% of them seen once, and the ten largest clones take 22%. The specimen sequenced was PBMCs. The receptors come from a middle-aged woman in good health and CMV-seropositive.

The chain has TRBV12-5 and TRBJ2-7, with 9 bases aligning to TRBD1. This CDR3 has 16 amino acids. Trimming removed 5 bases from V and 3 bases from J; junction bases left unmatched: 11. Germline CDR1 and CDR2: LGHNT and FRNRAP. In nucleotides, the CDR3 is TGTGCTAGTGGTGTAACGACCGGGACAGGGAACTACGAGCAGTACTTC. Its protein product is CASGVTTGTGNYEQYF.

This rearrangement joins TRBV14 to TRBJ2-7, with D unclear. In germline, CDR1 is SGHDN, CDR2 FVKESK. V lost 2 bases to trimming and J lost 4 bases, with 9 bases between them. CDR3 size: 13 residues. In DNA, the CDR3 is TGTGCCAGCAGCCAATTCGCTACGTACGAGCAGTACTTC. Its translation is CASSQFATYEQYF.

In this sample, this clone turned up once. The chain joins TRBV28 to TRBJ1-1, with 8 bases that match TRBD1. The V and J ends lost 7 bases and 4 bases, in that order; junction bases with no gene match: 11. Germline-derived CDR1 and CDR2 are MDHEN and SYDVKM. CDR3 length: 15 residues. CDR3 sequence: CASTLKSGGLTEAFF. The CDR3 nucleotides are TGTGCCAGCACATTAAAGTCAGGGGGCCTCACTGAAGCTTTCTTT. Based on the CDR3 plus reference TRBV28 and TRBJ1-1, the full variable domain is DVKVTQSSRYLVKRTGEKVFLECVQDMDHENMFWYRQDPGLGLRLIYFSYDVKMKEKGDIPEGYSVSREKKERFSLILESASTNQTSMYLCASTLKSGGLTEAFFGQGTRLTVV.

The rearrangement joins TRBV9 to TRBJ2-1; TRBD1 matches 7 bases. Per the germline V gene, CDR1 is SGDLS and CDR2 is YYNGEE. The CDR3 length is 12 residues. V dropped 4 bases and J dropped 10; count of bases not matched to a gene: 5. The CDR3 loop is CASSRRGREQFF. The CDR3 region has the DNA TGTGCCAGCAGCAGAAGGGGGCGGGAGCAGTTCTTC.

This clone was found a few times. J is TRBJ2-1 and V is TRBV30; weak D call: TRBD2 (5 bases). The CDR3 has 12 amino acids. CDR1 is GTSNPN and CDR2 is SVGIG in the germline V gene (reference sequence). V was cut by 4 bases and J by 9 bases, with 13 bases left in between. CDR3 bases: TGTGCCTGGACCTTAGGACGGGGTGAGCAGTTCTTC. Translation gives CAWTLGRGEQFF.

This clone was counted once. The rearrangement links TRBV30 to TRBJ1-2; D may be TRBD1 (6 bases). The germline gives CDR1 GTSNPN, CDR2 SVGIG (reference sequence). The CDR3 extends over 13 amino acids. V shed 3 bases and J shed 9 bases, with 17 bases lying between them. For the CDR3, the DNA is TGTGCCTGGAGAGTCGACCAGGACAGTCGCTACACCTTC. It yields the protein CAWRVDQDSRYTF.

The CDR3 loop reads CASSIDGRAPTEAFF. The DNA for the CDR3 is TGTGCCAGTAGTATAGATGGGAGGGCACCCACTGAAGCTTTCTTT. The chain recombines TRBV19 with TRBJ1-1; D ambiguous. The CDR3 is 15 amino acids. Per germline, CDR1 LNHDA and CDR2 SQIVND (reference sequence). The germline V and J ends were trimmed by 0 bases and 4 bases, with 12 bases remaining between them.

The rearrangement uses TRBV7-9 and TRBJ2-1, with 9 bases lining up with TRBD1. The CDR3 runs 14 residues. J lost 8 bases, V lost 1 base, and 3 bases had no gene match. Germline V gene sequence: CDR1 SEHNR, CDR2 FQNEAQ (reference sequence). CDR3 region: CASSLGTGGDEQFF. In DNA form, the CDR3 reads TGTGCCAGCAGCTTAGGAACAGGGGGCGATGAGCAGTTCTTC.

A single count supports this clone. The chain has TRBV5-1 and TRBJ2-1; 12 bases align to TRBD2. CDR1 and CDR2 (germline): SGHRS, YFSETQ. This CDR3 comprises 15 residues. V was clipped by 2 bases and J by 9 bases; unmatched bases: 6. In DNA, the CDR3 is TGCGCCAGCAGCTTAAGGTCTAGCGGGGGGGTTGAGCAGTTCTTC. Amino acid sequence: CASSLRSSGGVEQFF.

This clone was detected only once. This chain uses TRBV6-6 with TRBJ2-6; TRBD2 is a possible D gene (5 bases). The ends were cut back, 6 bases at V and 0 bases at J, with 9 bases in the middle. Germline CDR1 MNHNY, CDR2 SVGAGI (reference sequence). The CDR3 runs 15 residues. The CDR3 DNA sequence: TGTGCCAGCAGCGAGCTAGCCTCTGGGGCCAACGTCCTGACTTTC. Translation gives CASSELASGANVLTF.

CDR3 DNA sequence: TGCGCCAGCAGTGAACGAAGCCTTGCCTATGGCTACACCTTC. It specifies CASSERSLAYGYTF. This chain uses TRBV10-2 with TRBJ1-2; D ambiguous. This CDR3 region has 14 residues. V dropped 3 bases and J dropped 4 bases, with 12 bases sitting between them. Germline loops: CDR1 WSHSY, CDR2 SAAADI.

Here the CDR3 DNA reads TGTGCTAGTGGTTCGCGACAGATATTGAACACTGAAGCTTTCTTT. It encodes CASGSRQILNTEAFF. The V call is TRBV12-5, the J call TRBJ1-1; perhaps TRBD1 as D (5 bases). This CDR3 has 15 residues. Trimming removed 4 bases from V and 0 bases from J, with 12 bases in between. Germline V gene sequence: CDR1 LGHNT, CDR2 FRNRAP.

V usage is TRBV2 and J usage is TRBJ1-2; D is unclear. Looked up from germline, CDR1 is SNHLY and CDR2 is FYNNEI. Trimming cost V 3 bases and J 8 bases, with 10 bases left between them. This CDR3 contains 12 residues. The CDR3 nucleotides read TGTGCCAGCAGTGACTCTGGGCACGGCTACACCTTC. Translating gives CASSDSGHGYTF.

This sequence joins TRBV5-1 and TRBJ1-1, with no clear D. The CDR3 totals 15 residues. V lost 2 bases and J 1 base, leaving 12 bases between the germline ends. Germline V gene data show CDR1 as SGHRS and CDR2 as YFSETQ. CDR3 residues: CASSFAVGANTEAFF. The CDR3 DNA is TGCGCCAGCAGCTTTGCAGTCGGAGCGAACACTGAAGCTTTCTTT.

The chain is built from TRBV6-1 and TRBJ1-1; no clear D gene. Per germline, CDR1 MNHNS and CDR2 SASEGT. This CDR3 is 11 amino acids long. Trimming left V 2 bases short and J 9 bases short, with 7 bases between. CDR3 coding DNA: TGTGCCAGCAGTGAATCTAGGAAAGCTTTCTTT. Translating it yields CASSESRKAFF.

The CDR3 spells CASSGGGAAPGNTIYF. Here the CDR3 DNA reads TGTGCCAGCAGTGGAGGAGGCGCGGCGCCGGGAAACACCATATATTTT. The chain couples TRBV25-1 to TRBJ1-3; D is ambiguous. This CDR3 region has 16 residues. Trimming removed 4 bases at V and 4 bases at J, with 17 bases between. Germline V gene lookup returns CDR1 MGHDK and CDR2 SYGVNS.

This clone has just one count. This chain joins TRBV18 and TRBJ1-6, with a possible D match to TRBD1 (6 bases). With 3 bases removed from V and 7 bases from J, the gap between germline ends came to 10 bases. CDR3 size: 14 residues. The germline gives CDR1 KGHSH, CDR2 LQKENI. The CDR3 sequence: CASSPDRKNSPLHF. DNA of the CDR3: TGTGCCAGCTCACCGGACAGAAAAAATTCACCCCTCCACTTT.

The table lists this clone with a count of one. The CDR3 DNA follows: TGTGCCTGGAGAAACCCAGGGAAGCAGCCCCAGCATTTT. It is translated as CAWRNPGKQPQHF. The chain employs TRBV30 and TRBJ1-5; D possibly corresponds to TRBD1 (5 bases). Germline V gene lookup returns CDR1 GTSNPN and CDR2 SVGIG (reference sequence). This CDR3 contains 13 residues. The germline V and J ends were trimmed by 3 bases and 7 bases, with 13 bases remaining between them.

This chain uses TRBV5-4 with TRBJ2-7; 7 positions agree with TRBD1. CDR1 and CDR2 (germline): SGHNT, YYREEE (reference sequence). The CDR3 totals 15 residues. V lost 4 bases, J lost 6 bases, and 13 bases stayed unmatched. CDR3 sequence: CASSPTTGERAEQYF. DNA of the CDR3: TGTGCCAGCAGCCCCACCACAGGGGAACGGGCCGAGCAGTACTTC.

In this sample, this clone turned up once. The chain recombines TRBV5-4 with TRBJ2-2; no firm D call. V was cut by 6 bases and J by 2 bases, with 11 bases left in between. The length of the CDR3 is 14 residues. The germline V gene has CDR1 SGHNT and CDR2 YYREEE (reference sequence). CDR3 nucleotide sequence: TGTGCCAGCACCACTGAGGCCAACACCGGGGAGCTGTTTTTT. Translated: CASTTEANTGELFF.

This chain connects TRBV7-7 to TRBJ2-3; 7 positions agree with TRBD1. CDR3 length: 14 residues. V was clipped by 5 bases and J by 2 bases; unmatched bases: 4. CDR1 SSHAT and CDR2 FNYEAQ come from the germline V gene (reference sequence). CDR3 sequence reads: CASSPGQVTDTQYF. The CDR3 bases are TGTGCCAGCAGCCCAGGACAGGTCACAGATACGCAGTATTTT.

This clone was picked up a small number of times. The rearrangement uses TRBV14 and TRBJ2-5, with a possible D match to TRBD2 (6 bases). Germline CDR1 is SGHDN and CDR2 is FVKESK. The CDR3 length is 16 residues. With 1 base removed from V and 3 bases from J, the gap between germline ends came to 15 bases. DNA of the CDR3: TGTGCCAGCAGCCAAGGGCTAGCGCACAGTAAAGAGACCCAGTACTTC. Its translation: CASSQGLAHSKETQYF. Full variable domain (outside the CDR3, taken from reference TRBV14 and TRBJ2-5): EAGVTQFPSHSVIEKGQTVTLRCDPISGHDNLYWYRRVMGKEIKFLLHFVKESKQDESGMPNNRFLAERTGGTYSTLKVQPAELEDSGVYFCASSQGLAHSKETQYFGPGTRLLVL.

V gene TRBV7-3 combines with J gene TRBJ2-1; weak D call: TRBD2 (6 bases). CDR1 and CDR2 from the germline V gene are SGHTA and FQGTGA. This CDR3 has 15 amino acids. V shed 5 bases and J shed 2 bases, with 13 bases lying between them. The CDR3 reads CASSRSGVAYNEQFF. The CDR3 DNA is TGTGCCAGCAGCCGCTCGGGGGTAGCCTACAATGAGCAGTTCTTC. Based on the CDR3 plus reference TRBV7-3 and TRBJ2-1, the full variable domain is GAGVSQTPSNKVTEKGKYVELRCDPISGHTALYWYRQSLGQGPEFLIYFQGTGAADDSGLPNDRFFAVRPEGSVSTLKIQRTERGDSAVYLCASSRSGVAYNEQFFGPGTRLTVL.

J is TRBJ2-5 and V is TRBV5-1, with TRBD1 identical over 7 bases. The CDR3 has 16 residues. Germline values: CDR1 SGHRS, CDR2 YFSETQ. Germline trimming cut 4 bases from V and 5 bases from J; bases unmatched to any gene: 14. The CDR3 nucleotides read TGCGCCAGCAGCCTCACCGCAGGGGGTTTTTTTGAGACCCAGTACTTC. Amino acid sequence: CASSLTAGGFFETQYF.

For this clone: Other DNA variants within this sample encode the same CDR3. The chain carries TRBV5-4 and TRBJ2-7; possible D gene TRBD1, 5 bases. The V gene's germline CDR1 is SGHNT and CDR2 YYREEE (reference sequence). Trimming stripped 0 bases from V and 1 base from J, with 5 bases between. This CDR3 region has 13 residues. The CDR3 nucleotides read TGTGCCAGCAGCTTGGACAGGTCCTACGAGCAGTACTTC. Its translation: CASSLDRSYEQYF.

V is TRBV29-1 and J is TRBJ1-1, with D maybe TRBD1 (6 bases). Trimming took 6 bases from V and 1 from J, leaving 12 bases between them. Germline V CDR1 and CDR2: SQVTM, ANQGSEA. There are 13 residues in the CDR3. The CDR3: CSVQPQGNTEAFF. The CDR3 DNA reads as TGCAGCGTACAACCACAGGGGAACACTGAAGCTTTCTTT.